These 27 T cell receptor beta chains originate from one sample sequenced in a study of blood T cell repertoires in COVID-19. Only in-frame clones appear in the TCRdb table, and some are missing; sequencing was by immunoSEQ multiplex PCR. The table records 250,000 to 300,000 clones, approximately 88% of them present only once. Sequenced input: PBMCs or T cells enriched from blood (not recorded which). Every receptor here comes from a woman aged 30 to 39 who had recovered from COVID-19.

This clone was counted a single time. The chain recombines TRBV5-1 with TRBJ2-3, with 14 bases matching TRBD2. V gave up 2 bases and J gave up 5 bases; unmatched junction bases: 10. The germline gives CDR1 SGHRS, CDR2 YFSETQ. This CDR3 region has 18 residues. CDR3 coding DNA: TGCGCCAGCAGCTTAATGACTAGCGGGAGGGCTTGGTTAGATACGCAGTATTTT. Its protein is CASSLMTSGRAWLDTQYF.

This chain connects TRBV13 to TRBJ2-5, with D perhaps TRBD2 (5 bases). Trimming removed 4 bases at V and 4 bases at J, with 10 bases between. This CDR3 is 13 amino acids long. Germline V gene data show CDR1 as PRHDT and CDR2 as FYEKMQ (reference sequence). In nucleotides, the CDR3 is TGTGCCAGCAGCTCTAGAGGGCTAGAGACCCAGTACTTC. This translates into CASSSRGLETQYF. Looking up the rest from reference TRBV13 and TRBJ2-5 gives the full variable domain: AAGVIQSPRHLIKEKRETATLKCYPIPRHDTVYWYQQGPGQDPQFLISFYEKMQSDKGSIPDRFSAQQFSDYHSELNMSSLELGDSALYFCASSSRGLETQYFGPGTRLLVL.

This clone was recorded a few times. This chain's CDR3 is CASSVPSGGRGNTEAFF. The CDR3 coding sequence is TGTGCCAGCAGTGTACCTTCAGGGGGCCGGGGGAACACTGAAGCTTTCTTT. The rearrangement joins TRBV6-1 to TRBJ1-1, with 8 positions matching TRBD1. There are 17 residues in the CDR3. Per the germline V gene, CDR1 is MNHNS and CDR2 is SASEGT. With 4 bases clipped from V and 1 base from J, the junction kept 11 bases outside the gene matches.

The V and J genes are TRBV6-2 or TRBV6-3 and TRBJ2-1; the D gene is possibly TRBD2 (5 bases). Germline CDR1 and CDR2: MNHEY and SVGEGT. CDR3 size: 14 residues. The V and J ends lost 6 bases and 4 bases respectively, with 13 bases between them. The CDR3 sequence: CASSEEGRYNEQFF. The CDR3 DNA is TGTGCCAGCAGCGAAGAGGGCCGGTACAATGAGCAGTTCTTC.

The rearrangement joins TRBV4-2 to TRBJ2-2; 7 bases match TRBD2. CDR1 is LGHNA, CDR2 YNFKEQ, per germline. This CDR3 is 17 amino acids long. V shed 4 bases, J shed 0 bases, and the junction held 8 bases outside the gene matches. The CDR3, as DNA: TGTGCCAGCAGCCGACTAATAGCGGGCGCGAACACCGGGGAGCTGTTTTTT. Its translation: CASSRLIAGANTGELFF.

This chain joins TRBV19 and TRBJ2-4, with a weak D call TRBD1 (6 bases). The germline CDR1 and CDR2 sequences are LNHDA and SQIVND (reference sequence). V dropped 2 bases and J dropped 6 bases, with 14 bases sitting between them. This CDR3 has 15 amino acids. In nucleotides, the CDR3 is TGTGCCAGTAGTATACAGGGTAAAGGGGGAAACATTCAGTACTTC. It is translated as CASSIQGKGGNIQYF.

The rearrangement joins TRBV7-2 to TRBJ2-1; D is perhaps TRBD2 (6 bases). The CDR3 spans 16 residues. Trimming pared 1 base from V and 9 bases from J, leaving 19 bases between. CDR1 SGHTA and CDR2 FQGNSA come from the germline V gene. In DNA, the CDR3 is TGTGCCAGCAGCTTAGAGTCCCTAGCGAGGTCCGGTGAGCAGTTCTTC. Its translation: CASSLESLARSGEQFF.

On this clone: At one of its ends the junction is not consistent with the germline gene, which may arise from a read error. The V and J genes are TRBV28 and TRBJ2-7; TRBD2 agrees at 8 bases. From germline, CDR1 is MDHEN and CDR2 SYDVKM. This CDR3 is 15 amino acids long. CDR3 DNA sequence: TGTGCCAGCAAGCCCCGGGGGGGAAGAGGTTACGTGCAGTACTTC. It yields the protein CASKPRGGRGYVQYF.

The DNA for the CDR3 is TGTGCCATCAGTCAACTTAGGGAGAATGGCTACACCTTC. Translated, it gives CAISQLRENGYTF. The rearrangement links TRBV10-3 to TRBJ1-2, with D unresolved. The CDR3 loop spans 13 amino acids. Germline loops: CDR1 ENHRY, CDR2 SYGVKD. V shed 5 bases and J shed 6 bases, with 13 bases lying between them.

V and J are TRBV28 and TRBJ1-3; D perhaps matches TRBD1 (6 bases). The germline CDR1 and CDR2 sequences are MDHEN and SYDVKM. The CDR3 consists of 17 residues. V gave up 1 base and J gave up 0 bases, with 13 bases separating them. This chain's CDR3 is CASSLLGTKSSGNTIYF. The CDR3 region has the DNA TGTGCCAGCAGTTTATTAGGGACAAAGAGCTCTGGAAACACCATATATTTT.

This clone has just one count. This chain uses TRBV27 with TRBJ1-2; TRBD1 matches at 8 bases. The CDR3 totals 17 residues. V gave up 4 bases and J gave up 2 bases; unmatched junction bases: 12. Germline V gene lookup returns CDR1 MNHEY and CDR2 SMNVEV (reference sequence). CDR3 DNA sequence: TGTGCCAGCAGTTGGAGGGGGACAGGCGTTCAAAACTATGGCTACACCTTC. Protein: CASSWRGTGVQNYGYTF.

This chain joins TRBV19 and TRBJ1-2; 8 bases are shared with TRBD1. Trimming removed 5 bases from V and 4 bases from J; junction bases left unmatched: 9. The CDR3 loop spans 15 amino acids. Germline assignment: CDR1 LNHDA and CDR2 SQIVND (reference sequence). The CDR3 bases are TGTGCCAGTAGTCCCCTGGACAGGGCGGGCTATGGCTACACCTTC. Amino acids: CASSPLDRAGYGYTF.

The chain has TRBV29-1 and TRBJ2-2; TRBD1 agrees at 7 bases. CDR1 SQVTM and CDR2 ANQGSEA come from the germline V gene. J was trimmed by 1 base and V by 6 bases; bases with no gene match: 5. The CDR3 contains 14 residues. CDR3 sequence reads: CSVYDRVNTGELFF. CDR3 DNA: TGCAGCGTGTACGACAGGGTGAACACCGGGGAGCTGTTTTTT.

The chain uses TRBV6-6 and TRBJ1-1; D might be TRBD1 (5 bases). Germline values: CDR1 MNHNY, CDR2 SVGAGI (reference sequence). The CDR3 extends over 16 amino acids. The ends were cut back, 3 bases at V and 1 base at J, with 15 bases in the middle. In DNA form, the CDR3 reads TGTGCCAGCAGTTATGGGACTGAAGACCCGAACACTGAAGCTTTCTTT. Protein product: CASSYGTEDPNTEAFF.

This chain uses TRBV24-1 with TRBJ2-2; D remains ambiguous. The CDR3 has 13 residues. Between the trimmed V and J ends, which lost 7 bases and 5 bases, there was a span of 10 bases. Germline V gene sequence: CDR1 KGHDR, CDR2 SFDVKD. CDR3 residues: CATRRTETGELFF. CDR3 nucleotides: TGTGCCACCAGACGCACAGAAACCGGGGAGCTGTTTTTT.

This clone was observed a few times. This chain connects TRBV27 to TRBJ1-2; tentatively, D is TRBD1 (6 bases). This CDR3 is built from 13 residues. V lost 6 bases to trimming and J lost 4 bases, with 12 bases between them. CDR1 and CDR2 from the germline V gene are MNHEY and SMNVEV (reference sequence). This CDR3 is CASSTQGFYGYTF. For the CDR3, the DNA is TGTGCCAGCAGCACGCAGGGGTTCTATGGCTACACCTTC.

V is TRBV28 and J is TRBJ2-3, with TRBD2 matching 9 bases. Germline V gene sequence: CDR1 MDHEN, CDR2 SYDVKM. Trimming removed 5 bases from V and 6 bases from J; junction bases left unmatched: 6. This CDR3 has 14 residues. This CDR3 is CASSIAGEGDTQYF. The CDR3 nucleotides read TGTGCCAGCAGTATAGCGGGAGAAGGCGATACGCAGTATTTT.

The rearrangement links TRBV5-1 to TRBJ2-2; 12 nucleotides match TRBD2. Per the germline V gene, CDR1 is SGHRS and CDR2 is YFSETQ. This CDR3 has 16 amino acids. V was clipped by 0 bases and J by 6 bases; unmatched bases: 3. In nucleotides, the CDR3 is TGCGCCAGCAGCTTGGTTCCTAGCGGGGGGGCCGGGGAGCTGTTTTTT. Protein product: CASSLVPSGGAGELFF.

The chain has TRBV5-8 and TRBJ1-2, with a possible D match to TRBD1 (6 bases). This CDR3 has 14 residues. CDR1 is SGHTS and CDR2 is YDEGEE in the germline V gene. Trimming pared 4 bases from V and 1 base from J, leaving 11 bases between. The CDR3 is CASSPGQFNYGYTF. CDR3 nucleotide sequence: TGTGCCAGCAGCCCAGGACAGTTTAACTATGGCTACACCTTC.

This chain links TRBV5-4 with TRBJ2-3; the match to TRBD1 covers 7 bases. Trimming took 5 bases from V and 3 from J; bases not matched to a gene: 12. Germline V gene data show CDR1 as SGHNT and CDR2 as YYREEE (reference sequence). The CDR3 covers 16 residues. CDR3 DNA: TGTGCCAGCAGAGATATGCCAGGGGGAACGACAGATACGCAGTATTTT. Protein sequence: CASRDMPGGTTDTQYF.

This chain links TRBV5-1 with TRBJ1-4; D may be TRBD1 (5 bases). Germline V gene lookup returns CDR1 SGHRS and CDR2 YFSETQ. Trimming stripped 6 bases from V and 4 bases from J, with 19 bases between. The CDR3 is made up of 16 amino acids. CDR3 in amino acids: CASNPSWRQFNEKLFF. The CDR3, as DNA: TGCGCCAGCAATCCTTCCTGGAGACAGTTTAATGAAAAACTGTTTTTT.

CDR3 in DNA: TGTGCCAGCAGCCGAGCACGGTACAATGAGCAGTTCTTC. This encodes CASSRARYNEQFF. The chain recombines TRBV7-9 with TRBJ2-1; D is undetermined. CDR3 length equals 13 residues. CDR1 is SEHNR and CDR2 is FQNEAQ in the germline V gene (reference sequence). Between the trimmed V and J ends, which lost 5 bases and 4 bases, there was a span of 9 bases.

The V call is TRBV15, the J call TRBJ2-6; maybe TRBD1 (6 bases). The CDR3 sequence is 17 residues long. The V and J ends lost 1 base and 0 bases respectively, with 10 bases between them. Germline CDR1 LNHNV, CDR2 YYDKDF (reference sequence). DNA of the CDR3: TGTGCCACCAGCAGAGGTCAGGGGAGCTCTGGGGCCAACGTCCTGACTTTC. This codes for CATSRGQGSSGANVLTF.

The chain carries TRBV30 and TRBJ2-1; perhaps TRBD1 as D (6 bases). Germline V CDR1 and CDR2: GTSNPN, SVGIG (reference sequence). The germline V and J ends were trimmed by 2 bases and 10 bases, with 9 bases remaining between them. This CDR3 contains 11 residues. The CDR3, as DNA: TGTGCCTGGAGTATAGGGGGAGAGCAGTTCTTC. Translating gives CAWSIGGEQFF.

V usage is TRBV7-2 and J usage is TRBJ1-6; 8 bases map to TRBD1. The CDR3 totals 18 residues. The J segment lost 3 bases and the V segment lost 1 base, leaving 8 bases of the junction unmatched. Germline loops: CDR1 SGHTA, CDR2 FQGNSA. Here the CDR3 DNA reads TGTGCCAGCAGCTTAGATGCTTGGACAGGGTACTATAATTCACCCCTCCACTTT. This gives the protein CASSLDAWTGYYNSPLHF.

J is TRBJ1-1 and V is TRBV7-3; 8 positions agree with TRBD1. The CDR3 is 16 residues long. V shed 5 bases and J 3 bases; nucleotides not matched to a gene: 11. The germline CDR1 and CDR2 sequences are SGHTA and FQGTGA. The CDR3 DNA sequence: TGTGCCAGCAGCCCAGAGACAGGGGAGGACTACACTGAAGCTTTCTTT. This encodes CASSPETGEDYTEAFF.

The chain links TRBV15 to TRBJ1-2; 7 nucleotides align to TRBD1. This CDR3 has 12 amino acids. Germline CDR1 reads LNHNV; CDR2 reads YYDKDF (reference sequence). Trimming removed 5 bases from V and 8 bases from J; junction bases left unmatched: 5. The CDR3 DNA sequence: TGTGCCACCAGCCCTAGGACAGGCGGCTACACCTTC. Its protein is CATSPRTGGYTF.